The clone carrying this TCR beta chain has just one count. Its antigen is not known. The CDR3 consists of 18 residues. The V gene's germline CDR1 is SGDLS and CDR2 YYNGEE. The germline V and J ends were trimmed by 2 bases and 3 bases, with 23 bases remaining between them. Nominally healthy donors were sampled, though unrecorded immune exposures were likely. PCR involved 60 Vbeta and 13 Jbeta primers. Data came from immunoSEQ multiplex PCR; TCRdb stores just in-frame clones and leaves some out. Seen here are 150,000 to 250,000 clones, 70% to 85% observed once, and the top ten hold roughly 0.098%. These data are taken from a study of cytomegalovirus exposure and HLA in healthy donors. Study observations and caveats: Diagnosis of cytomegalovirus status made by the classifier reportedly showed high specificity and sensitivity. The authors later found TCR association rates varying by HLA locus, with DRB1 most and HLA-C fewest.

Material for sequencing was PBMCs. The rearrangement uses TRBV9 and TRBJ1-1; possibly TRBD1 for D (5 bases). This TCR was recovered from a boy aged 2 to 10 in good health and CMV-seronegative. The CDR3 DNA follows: TGTGCCAGCAGCGTGGGGGGTCAGTCGGTAGCGGGATACACTGAAGCTTTCTTT. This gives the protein CASSVGGQSVAGYTEAFF.